This TCR beta chain comes out of a study of blood T cell repertoires in COVID-19. Between the trimmed V and J ends, which lost 0 bases and 6 bases, there was a span of 9 bases. This CDR3 spans 14 amino acids. Looked up from germline, CDR1 is SGHNT and CDR2 is YYREEE (reference sequence). The protocol was immunoSEQ multiplex PCR, while the TCRdb copy is restricted to in-frame clones and leaves out a portion. The table records under 200,000 clones, roughly 90% of them present only once. For recovered donors of Cohort 3, there were two negative PCRs, clearance, or symptom resolution. The receptor comes from a woman aged 45-65 years who had recovered from COVID-19. The sequencing input was PBMCs or T cells enriched from blood (not recorded which). The rearrangement joins TRBV5-4 to TRBJ2-2; unclear D gene. The CDR3 DNA is TGTGCCAGCAGCTTGGATGGCCTCCCCGGGGAGCTGTTTTTT. Protein: CASSLDGLPGELFF. The complete variable domain, with remaining parts taken from reference TRBV5-4 and TRBJ2-2, reads ETGVTQSPTHLIKTRGQQVTLRCSSQSGHNTVSWYQQALGQGPQFIFQYYREEENGRGNFPPRFSGLQFPNYSSELNVNALELDDSALYLCASSLDGLPGELFFGEGSRLTVL.